This T cell receptor beta chain was identified during a study of blood T cells in healthy people across ages. CDR3 size: 14 residues. The V end was cut by 0 bases, the J end by 8 bases, with 13 bases between. Per germline, CDR1 DFQATT and CDR2 SNEGSKA (reference sequence). Study observations and caveats: In older individuals, TCR beta diversity per million T cells was lower, falling roughly linearly with age. Donor CMV infection status was unknown, possibly confounding age-related changes in expanded clonotypes.

Through a sample-barcoded 5' primer and a J-beta primer mix, a second PCR was run for roughly 7 to 11 cycles. Per sample, CDR3-containing paired-end reads numbered at least 2.5 million. TCRdb processed the 5' RACE reads anew with MiXCR; each CDR3 protein has one entry. Of 600,000 to 800,000 distinct CDR3 sequences detected, under 25% appear once; the ten largest clones hold roughly 3.6%. This clonotype was seen repeatedly, ten times or more. Its antigen is not identified. Specimen: blood. The chain uses TRBV20-1 and TRBJ1-4; no clear D gene. This TCR derives from a man in his sixties or seventies in good health. CDR3 in DNA: TGCAGTGCTAGAGATTTGGGTCGTGGAGAAAAACTGTTTTTT. Amino acid sequence: CSARDLGRGEKLFF.